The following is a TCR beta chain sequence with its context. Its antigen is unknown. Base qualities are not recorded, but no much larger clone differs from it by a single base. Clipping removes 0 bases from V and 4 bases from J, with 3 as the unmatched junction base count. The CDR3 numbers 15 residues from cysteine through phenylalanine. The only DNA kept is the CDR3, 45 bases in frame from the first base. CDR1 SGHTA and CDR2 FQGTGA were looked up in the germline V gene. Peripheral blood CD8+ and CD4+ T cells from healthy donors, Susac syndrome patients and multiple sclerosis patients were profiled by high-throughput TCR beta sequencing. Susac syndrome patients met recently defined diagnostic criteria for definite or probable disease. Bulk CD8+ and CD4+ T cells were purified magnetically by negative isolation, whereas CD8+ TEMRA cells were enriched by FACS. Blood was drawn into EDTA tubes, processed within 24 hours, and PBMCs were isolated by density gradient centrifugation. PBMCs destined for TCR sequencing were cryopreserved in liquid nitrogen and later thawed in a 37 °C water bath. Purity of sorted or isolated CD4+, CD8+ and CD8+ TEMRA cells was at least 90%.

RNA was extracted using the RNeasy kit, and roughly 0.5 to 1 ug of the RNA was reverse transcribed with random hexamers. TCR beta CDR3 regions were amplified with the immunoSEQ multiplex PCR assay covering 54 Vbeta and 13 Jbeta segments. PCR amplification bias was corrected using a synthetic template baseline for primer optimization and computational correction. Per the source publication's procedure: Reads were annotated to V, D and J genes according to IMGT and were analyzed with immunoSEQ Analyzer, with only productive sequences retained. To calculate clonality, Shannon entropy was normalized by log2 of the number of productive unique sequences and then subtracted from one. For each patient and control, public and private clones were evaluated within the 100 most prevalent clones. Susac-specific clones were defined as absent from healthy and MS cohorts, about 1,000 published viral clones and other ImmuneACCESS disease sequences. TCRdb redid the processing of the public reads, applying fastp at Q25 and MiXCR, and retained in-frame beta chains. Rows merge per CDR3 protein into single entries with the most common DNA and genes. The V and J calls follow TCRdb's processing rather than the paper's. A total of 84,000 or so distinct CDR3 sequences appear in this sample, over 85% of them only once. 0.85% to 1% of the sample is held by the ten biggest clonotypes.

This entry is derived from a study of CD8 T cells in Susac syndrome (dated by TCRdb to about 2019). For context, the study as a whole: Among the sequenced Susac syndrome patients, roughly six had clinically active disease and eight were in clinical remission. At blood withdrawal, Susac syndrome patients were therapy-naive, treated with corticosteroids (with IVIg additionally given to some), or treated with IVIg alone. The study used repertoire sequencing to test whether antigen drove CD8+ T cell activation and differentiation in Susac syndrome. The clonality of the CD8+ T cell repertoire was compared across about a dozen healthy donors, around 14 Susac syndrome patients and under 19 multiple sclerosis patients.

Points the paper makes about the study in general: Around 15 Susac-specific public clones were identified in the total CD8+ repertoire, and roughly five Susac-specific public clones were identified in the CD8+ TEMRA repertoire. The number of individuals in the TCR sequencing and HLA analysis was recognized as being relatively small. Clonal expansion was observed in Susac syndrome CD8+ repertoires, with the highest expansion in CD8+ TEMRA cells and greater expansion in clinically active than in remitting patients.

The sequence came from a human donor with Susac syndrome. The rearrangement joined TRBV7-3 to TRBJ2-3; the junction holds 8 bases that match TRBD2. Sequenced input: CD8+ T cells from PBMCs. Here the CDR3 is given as CASSLTAGDSDTQYF. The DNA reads TGTGCCAGCAGCTTAACAGCGGGAGACTCAGATACGCAGTATTTT.